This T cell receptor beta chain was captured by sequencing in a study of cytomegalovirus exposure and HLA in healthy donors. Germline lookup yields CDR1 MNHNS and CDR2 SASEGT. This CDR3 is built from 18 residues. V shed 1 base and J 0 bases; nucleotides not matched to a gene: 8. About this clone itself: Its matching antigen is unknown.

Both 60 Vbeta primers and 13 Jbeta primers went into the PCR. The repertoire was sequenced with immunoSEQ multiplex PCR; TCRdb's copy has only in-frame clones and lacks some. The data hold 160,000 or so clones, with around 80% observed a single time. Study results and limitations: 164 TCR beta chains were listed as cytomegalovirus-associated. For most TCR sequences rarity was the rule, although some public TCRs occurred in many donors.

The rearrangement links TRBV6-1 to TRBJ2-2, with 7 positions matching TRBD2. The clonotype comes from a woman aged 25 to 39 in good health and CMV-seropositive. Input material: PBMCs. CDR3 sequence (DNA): TGTGCCAGCAGTGAAGTGGTGGGGGGGGATTCGAACACCGGGGAGCTGTTTTTT. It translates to CASSEVVGGDSNTGELFF.